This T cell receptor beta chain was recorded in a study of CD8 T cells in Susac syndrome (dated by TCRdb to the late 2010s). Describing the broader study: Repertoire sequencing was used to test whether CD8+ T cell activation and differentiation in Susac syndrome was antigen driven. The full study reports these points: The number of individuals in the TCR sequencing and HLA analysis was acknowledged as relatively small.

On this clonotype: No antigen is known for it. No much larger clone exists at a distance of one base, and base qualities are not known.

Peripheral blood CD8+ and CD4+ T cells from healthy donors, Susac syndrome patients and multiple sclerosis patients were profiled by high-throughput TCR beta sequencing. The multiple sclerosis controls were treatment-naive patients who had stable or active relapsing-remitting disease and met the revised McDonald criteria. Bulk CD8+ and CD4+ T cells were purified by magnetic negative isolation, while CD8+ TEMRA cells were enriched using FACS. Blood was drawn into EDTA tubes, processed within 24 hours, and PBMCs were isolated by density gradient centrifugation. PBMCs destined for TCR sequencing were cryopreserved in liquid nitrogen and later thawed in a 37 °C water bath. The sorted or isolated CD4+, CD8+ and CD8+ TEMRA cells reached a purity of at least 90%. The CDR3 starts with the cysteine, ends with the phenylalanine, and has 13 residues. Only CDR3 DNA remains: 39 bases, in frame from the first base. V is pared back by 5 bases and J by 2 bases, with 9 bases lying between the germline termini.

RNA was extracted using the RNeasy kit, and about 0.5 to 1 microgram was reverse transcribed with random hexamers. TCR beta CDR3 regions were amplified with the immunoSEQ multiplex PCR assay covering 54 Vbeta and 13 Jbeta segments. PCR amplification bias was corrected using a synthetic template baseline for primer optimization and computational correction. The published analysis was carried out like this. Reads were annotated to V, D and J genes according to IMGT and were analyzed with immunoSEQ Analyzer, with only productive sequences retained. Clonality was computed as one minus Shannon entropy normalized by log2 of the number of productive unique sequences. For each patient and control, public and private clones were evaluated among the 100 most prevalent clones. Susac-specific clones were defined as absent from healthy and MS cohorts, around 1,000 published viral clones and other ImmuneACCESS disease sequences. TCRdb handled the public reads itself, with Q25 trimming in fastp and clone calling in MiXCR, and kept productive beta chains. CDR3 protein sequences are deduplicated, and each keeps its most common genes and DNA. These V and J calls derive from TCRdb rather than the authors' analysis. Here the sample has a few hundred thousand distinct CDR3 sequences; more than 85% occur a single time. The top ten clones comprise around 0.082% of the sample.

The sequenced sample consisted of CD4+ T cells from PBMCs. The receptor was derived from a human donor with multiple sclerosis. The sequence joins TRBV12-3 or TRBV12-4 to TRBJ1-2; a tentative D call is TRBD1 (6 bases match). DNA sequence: TGTGCCAGCAGTCGACAGGAGAACTATGGCTACACCTTC. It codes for CASSRQENYGYTF.